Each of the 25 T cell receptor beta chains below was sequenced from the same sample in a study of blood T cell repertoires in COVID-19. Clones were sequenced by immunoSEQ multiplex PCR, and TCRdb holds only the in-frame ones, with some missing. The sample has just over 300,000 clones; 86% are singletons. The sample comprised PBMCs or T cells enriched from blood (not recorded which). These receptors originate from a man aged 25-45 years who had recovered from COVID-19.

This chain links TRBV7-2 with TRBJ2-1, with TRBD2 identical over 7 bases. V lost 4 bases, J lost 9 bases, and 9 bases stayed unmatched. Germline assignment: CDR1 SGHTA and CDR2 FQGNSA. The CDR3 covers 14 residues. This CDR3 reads CASSSTSVGGEQFF. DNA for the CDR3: TGTGCCAGCAGCTCTACTAGCGTGGGGGGTGAGCAGTTCTTC.

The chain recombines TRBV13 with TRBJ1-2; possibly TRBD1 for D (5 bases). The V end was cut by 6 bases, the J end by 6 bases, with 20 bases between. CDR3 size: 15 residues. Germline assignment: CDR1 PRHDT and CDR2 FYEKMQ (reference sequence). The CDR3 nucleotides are TGTGCCAGCAGTTCTCGGACCCAGGGAATCAATGGCTACACCTTC. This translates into CASSSRTQGINGYTF.

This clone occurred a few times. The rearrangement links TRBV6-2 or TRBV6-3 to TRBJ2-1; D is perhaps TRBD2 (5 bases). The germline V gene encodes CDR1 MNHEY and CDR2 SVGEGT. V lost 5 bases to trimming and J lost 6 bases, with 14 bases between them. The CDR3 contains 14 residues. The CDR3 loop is CASSPSAASNEQFF. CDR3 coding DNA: TGTGCCAGCAGTCCCTCAGCGGCCTCCAATGAGCAGTTCTTC.

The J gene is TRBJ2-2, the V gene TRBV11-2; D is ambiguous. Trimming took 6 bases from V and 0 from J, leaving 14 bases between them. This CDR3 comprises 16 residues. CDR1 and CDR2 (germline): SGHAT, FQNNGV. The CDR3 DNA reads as TGTGCCAGCAGTTTACGCCCAGATACGAACACCGGGGAGCTGTTTTTT. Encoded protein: CASSLRPDTNTGELFF.

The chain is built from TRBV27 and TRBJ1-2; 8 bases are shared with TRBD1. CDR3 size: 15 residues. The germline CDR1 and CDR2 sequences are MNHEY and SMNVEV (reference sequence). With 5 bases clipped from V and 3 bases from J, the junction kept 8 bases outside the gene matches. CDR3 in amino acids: CASSLTGQGYYGYTF. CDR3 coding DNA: TGTGCCAGCAGTCTAACCGGACAGGGCTACTATGGCTACACCTTC.

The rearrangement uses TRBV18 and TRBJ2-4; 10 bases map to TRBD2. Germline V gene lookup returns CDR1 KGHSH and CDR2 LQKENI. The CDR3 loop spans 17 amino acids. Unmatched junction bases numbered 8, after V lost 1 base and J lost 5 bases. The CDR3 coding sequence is TGTGCCAGCTCACCACAAAGCGGTCTAGCGGGAGAAAACATTCAGTACTTC. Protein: CASSPQSGLAGENIQYF.

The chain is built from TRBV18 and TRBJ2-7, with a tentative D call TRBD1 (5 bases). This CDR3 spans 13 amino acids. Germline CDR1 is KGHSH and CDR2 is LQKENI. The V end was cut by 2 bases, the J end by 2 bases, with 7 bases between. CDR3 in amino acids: CASSPRGAYEQYF. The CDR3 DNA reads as TGTGCCAGCTCACCAAGGGGTGCCTACGAGCAGTACTTC.

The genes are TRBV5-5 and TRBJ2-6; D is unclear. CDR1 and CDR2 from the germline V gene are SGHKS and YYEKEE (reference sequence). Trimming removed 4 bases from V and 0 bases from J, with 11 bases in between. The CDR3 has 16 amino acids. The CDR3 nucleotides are TGTGCCAGCAGCCTACCCGTCGGCTCTGGGGCCAACGTCCTGACTTTC. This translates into CASSLPVGSGANVLTF.

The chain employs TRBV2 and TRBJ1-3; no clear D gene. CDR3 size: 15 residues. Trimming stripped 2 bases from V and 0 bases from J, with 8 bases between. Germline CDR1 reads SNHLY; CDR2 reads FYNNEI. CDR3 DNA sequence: TGTGCCAGCAGTGAATCTCACAGCTCTGGAAACACCATATATTTT. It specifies CASSESHSSGNTIYF.

CDR3 sequence: CASSQDVDSYSPLHF. As DNA, the CDR3 is TGTGCCAGCAGCCAAGATGTCGACAGCTATTCACCCCTCCACTTT. The chain has TRBV4-2 and TRBJ1-6; tentative D call: TRBD1 (5 bases). CDR1 is LGHNA, CDR2 YNFKEQ, per germline. Trimming took off 0 bases at V and 8 bases at J, with 11 bases between the two ends. CDR3 length: 15 residues.

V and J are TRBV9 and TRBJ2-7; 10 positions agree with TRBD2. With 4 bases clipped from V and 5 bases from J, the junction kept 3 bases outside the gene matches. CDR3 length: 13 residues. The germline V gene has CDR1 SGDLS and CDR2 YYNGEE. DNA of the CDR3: TGTGCCAGCAGCTTCGGACTAGCGGACGAGCAGTACTTC. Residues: CASSFGLADEQYF.

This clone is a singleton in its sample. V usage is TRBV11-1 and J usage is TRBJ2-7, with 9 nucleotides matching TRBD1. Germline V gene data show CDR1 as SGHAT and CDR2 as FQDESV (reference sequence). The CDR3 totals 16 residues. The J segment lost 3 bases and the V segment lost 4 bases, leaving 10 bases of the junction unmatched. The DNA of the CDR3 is TGTGCCAGCAGCTGGACCACAGGGACAGGGAACTACGAGCAGTACTTC. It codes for CASSWTTGTGNYEQYF.

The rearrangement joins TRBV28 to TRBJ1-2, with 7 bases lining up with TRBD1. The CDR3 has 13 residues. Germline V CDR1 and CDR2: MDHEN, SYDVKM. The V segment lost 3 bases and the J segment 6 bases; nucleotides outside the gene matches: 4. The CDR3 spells CASSFGTADGYTF. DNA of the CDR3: TGTGCCAGCAGTTTTGGGACAGCGGATGGCTACACCTTC.

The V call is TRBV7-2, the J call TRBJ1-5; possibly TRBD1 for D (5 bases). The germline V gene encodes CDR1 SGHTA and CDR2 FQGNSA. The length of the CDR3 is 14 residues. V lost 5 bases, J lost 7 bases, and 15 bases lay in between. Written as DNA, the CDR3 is TGTGCCAGCAGCGGGGCCAGTATGTGGCAGCCCCAGCATTTT. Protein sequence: CASSGASMWQPQHF. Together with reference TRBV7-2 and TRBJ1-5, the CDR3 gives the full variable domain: GAGVSQSPSNKVTEKGKDVELRCDPISGHTALYWYRQSLGQGLEFLIYFQGNSAPDKSGLPSDRFSAERTGGSVSTLTIQRTQQEDSAVYLCASSGASMWQPQHFGDGTRLSIL.

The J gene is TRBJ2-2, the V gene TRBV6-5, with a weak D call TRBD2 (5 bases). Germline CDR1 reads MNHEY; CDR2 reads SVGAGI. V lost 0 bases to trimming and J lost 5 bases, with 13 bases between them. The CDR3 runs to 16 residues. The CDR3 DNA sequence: TGTGCCAGCAGTTACTCAGCTCTCAGAGGGACCGGGGAGCTGTTTTTT. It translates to CASSYSALRGTGELFF.

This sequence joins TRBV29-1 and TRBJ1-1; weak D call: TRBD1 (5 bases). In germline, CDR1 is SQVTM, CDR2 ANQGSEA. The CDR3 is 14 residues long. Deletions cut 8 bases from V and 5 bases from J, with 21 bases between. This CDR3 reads CSSLGIRGGTEAFF. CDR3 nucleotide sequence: TGCAGCTCCCTCGGTATTCGTGGGGGGACTGAAGCTTTCTTT.

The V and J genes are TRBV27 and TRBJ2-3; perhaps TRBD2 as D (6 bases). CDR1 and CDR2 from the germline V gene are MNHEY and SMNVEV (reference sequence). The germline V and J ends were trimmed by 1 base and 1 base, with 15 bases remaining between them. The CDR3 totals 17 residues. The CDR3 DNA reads TGTGCCAGCAGTTTATTTTCCGGGAGCGAGGGCACAGATACGCAGTATTTT. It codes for CASSLFSGSEGTDTQYF.

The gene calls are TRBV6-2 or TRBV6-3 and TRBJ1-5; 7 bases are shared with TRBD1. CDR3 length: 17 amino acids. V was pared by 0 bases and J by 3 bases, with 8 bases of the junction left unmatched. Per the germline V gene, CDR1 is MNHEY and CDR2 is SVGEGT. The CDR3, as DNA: TGTGCCAGCAGTTACTCTGCCCAGGGGGTCATCAATCAGCCCCAGCATTTT. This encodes CASSYSAQGVINQPQHF.

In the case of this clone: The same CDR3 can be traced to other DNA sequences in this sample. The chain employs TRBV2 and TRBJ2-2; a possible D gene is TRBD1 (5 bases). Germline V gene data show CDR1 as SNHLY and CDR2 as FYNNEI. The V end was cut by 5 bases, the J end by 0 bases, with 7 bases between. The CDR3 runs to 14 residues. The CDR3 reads CASSHRSNTGELFF. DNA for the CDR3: TGTGCCAGCAGTCACAGGTCGAACACCGGGGAGCTGTTTTTT.

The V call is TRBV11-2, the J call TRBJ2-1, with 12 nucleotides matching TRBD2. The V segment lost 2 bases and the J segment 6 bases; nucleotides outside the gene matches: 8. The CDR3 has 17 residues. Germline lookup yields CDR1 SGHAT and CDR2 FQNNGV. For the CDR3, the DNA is TGTGCCAGCAGCTTACTAGCGGGGGGGCAAATTTCCAATGAGCAGTTCTTC. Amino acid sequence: CASSLLAGGQISNEQFF. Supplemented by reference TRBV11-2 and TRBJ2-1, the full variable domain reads EAGVAQSPRYKIIEKRQSVAFWCNPISGHATLYWYQQILGQGPKLLIQFQNNGVVDDSQLPKDRFSAERLKGVDSTLKIQPAKLEDSAVYLCASSLLAGGQISNEQFFGPGTRLTVL.

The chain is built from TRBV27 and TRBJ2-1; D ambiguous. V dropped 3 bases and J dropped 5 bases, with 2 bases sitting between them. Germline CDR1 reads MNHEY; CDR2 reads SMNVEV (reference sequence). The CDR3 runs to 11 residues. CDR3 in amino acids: CASSFDNEQFF. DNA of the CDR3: TGTGCCAGCAGTTTCGACAATGAGCAGTTCTTC.

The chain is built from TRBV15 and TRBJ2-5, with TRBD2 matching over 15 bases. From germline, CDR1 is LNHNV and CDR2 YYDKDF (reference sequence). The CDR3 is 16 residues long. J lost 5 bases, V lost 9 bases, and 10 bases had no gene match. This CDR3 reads CATGLAGGLRGETQYF. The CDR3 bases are TGTGCCACGGGACTAGCGGGAGGCCTCAGGGGTGAGACCCAGTACTTC.

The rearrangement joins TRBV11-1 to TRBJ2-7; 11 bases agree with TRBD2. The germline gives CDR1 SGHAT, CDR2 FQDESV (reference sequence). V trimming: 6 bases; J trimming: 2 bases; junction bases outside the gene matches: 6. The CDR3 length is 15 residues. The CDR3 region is CASSFLAGGTYEQYF. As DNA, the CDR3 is TGTGCCAGCAGTTTTCTAGCGGGAGGTACCTACGAGCAGTACTTC.

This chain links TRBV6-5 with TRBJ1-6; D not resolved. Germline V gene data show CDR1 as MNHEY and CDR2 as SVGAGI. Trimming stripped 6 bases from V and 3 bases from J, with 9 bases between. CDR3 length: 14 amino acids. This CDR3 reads CASREVVYNSPLHF. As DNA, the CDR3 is TGTGCCAGCAGAGAGGTCGTCTATAATTCACCCCTCCACTTT.

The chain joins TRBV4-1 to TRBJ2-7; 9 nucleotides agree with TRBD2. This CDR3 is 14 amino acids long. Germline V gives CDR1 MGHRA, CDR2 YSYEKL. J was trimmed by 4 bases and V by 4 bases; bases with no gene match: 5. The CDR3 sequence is CASSPIAGEYEQYF. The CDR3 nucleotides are TGCGCCAGCAGCCCTATAGCGGGGGAGTACGAGCAGTACTTC.